This T cell receptor (beta chain) was identified during a study of vaccination and CD4 T cells after COVID-19. Study context: Stimulation of cells relied on overlapping spike peptides derived from SARS-CoV-2, HCoV-NL63, HCoV-OC43 and HCoV-229E.

A word on this clonotype: Its antigen is as yet unknown.

Documented treatment: approximately 9-day PBMC culture with coronavirus spike peptide pools or control peptides (ViraFEST assay). At both days 3 and 7, half the medium was replaced with fresh IL-2 medium. The trim removed 4 bases at V and 0 bases at J, leaving 2 bases unmatched. The CDR3 totals 14 residues. Germline V gene data show CDR1 as SQVTM and CDR2 as ANQGSEA. With the Oncomine TCR Beta short-read assay, DNA from cultured CD4+ T cells was sequenced. TCRdb re-analysed the PCR reads in MiXCR, keeping a single row per CDR3 protein. Among approximately 15,000 distinct CDR3 sequences listed, approximately 50% were seen once.

Sequenced material: CD4+ T cells from blood, cultured in vitro. The J gene is TRBJ2-3, the V gene TRBV29-1; 9 bases are shared with TRBD2. The receptor's source is a human donor who had recovered from COVID-19. Here the CDR3 DNA reads TGCAGCGTTGCGACTAGCGGTAGCACAGATACGCAGTATTTT. This sequence encodes CSVATSGSTDTQYF.